These T cell receptor beta chains were read from a single sample in a study of T cell responses to AZD1222 COVID-19 vaccine. The method was immunoSEQ multiplex PCR; TCRdb's version includes in-frame clones alone and lacks a portion of them. There are some 150,000 clones in the sample; roughly 91% occur only once, and about 2.1% lies in the top ten. This specimen consisted of peripheral blood, obtained on day 0 of AZD1222 vaccination. These receptor sequences come from an adult in good health. Both conserved end residues are part of each CDR3. D genes are given only for firm matches. Where a row states a size, it is once, few, many or the class of an expanded clone; other rows omit it.

CDR3 | DNA | V | D | size | J
CASHSGLAPNEQYF | TGTGCCAGTCATTCGGGACTAGCGCCAAACGAGCAGTACTTC | TRBV2 | TRBD2 | . | TRBJ2-7
CASSEEVETQYF | TGTGCCAGCAGTGAAGAGGTGGAGACCCAGTACTTC | TRBV6-1 | . | . | TRBJ2-5
CASSLGGQGAGEKLFF | TGTGCCAGCAGCTTAGGAGGGCAGGGGGCAGGAGAAAAACTGTTTTTT | TRBV7-6 | TRBD1 | . | TRBJ1-4
CASSQPIRGNTIYF | TGCGCCAGCAGCCAACCAATCCGAGGAAACACCATATATTTT | TRBV4-1 | . | . | TRBJ1-3
CASSLTGDSNQPQHF | TGTGCCAGCAGCTTAACAGGGGATAGCAATCAGCCCCAGCATTTT | TRBV7-2 | TRBD1 | . | TRBJ1-5
CASSTSGNYNEQFF | TGTGCCAGTAGTACTAGCGGAAACTACAATGAGCAGTTCTTC | TRBV19 | TRBD2 | . | TRBJ2-1
CASSIGWKGQKETQYF | TGTGCCAGTAGTATAGGATGGAAGGGGCAAAAAGAGACCCAGTACTTC | TRBV19 | . | . | TRBJ2-5
CASSQDRGYGYTF | TGTGCCAGCAGCCAAGATCGAGGCTATGGCTACACCTTC | TRBV14 | . | . | TRBJ1-2
CASSPTLGTGELFF | TGTGCCAGCAGCCCTACCCTTGGCACCGGGGAGCTGTTTTTT | TRBV11-3 | . | . | TRBJ2-2
CASSSFSGLANYGYTF | TGTGCCAGCAGTTCCTTCTCTGGGTTGGCTAACTATGGCTACACCTTC | TRBV27 | . | . | TRBJ1-2
CASSQVLTTIDYNEQFF | TGTGCCAGCAGCCAAGTACTCACAACGATTGATTACAATGAGCAGTTCTTC | TRBV3-1/TRBV3-2 | . | . | TRBJ2-1
CASSLGFRDEQFF | TGCGCCAGCAGCTTAGGTTTTCGGGATGAGCAGTTCTTC | TRBV5-1 | . | . | TRBJ2-1
CASSQDLGGRPLYEQYF | TGTGCCAGCAGCCAAGATCTGGGCGGGAGGCCCCTCTACGAGCAGTACTTC | TRBV4-2 | TRBD2 | . | TRBJ2-7
CASSLGGSYGYTF | TGTGCCAGCAGCTTGGGAGGGTCCTATGGCTACACCTTC | TRBV5-4 | . | . | TRBJ1-2
CASSLETGLNSPLHF | TGTGCCAGCAGCTTAGAAACAGGTTTAAATTCACCCCTCCACTTT | TRBV7-2 | . | . | TRBJ1-6
CASSPSPGLAGFSYNEQFF | TGTGCCAGCTCACCATCTCCGGGACTAGCGGGCTTCTCCTACAATGAGCAGTTCTTC | TRBV18 | TRBD2 | . | TRBJ2-1
CASRIRGQFNQPQHF | TGTGCCAGCAGGATCAGGGGACAGTTCAATCAGCCCCAGCATTTT | TRBV9 | TRBD1 | . | TRBJ1-5
CASNLGQGGNQPQHF | TGTGCCAGCAACCTGGGACAGGGCGGCAATCAGCCCCAGCATTTT | TRBV6-6 | TRBD1 | once | TRBJ1-5
CASSLQGSSYNEQFF | TGTGCCAGCAGCCTACAGGGCAGCTCCTACAATGAGCAGTTCTTC | TRBV27 | . | . | TRBJ2-1
CASSLGQHNSPLHF | TGTGCCAGCAGCTTAGGCCAGCATAATTCACCCCTCCACTTT | TRBV7-2 | . | . | TRBJ1-6
CASRQGLAELETQYF | TGTGCCAGCAGACAGGGGCTAGCTGAGCTAGAGACCCAGTACTTC | TRBV7-8 | TRBD1 | . | TRBJ2-5
CASRDSGGAYNEQFF | TGTGCCAGCAGAGATAGCGGGGGGGCCTATAATGAGCAGTTCTTC | TRBV3-1/TRBV3-2 | TRBD2 | once | TRBJ2-1
CASTSTKGATQETQYF | TGTGCCAGCACCTCAACTAAGGGGGCGACCCAAGAGACCCAGTACTTC | TRBV27 | TRBD1 | . | TRBJ2-5
CASSERFTDTQYF | TGTGCCAGCAGTGAACGGTTCACAGATACGCAGTATTTT | TRBV2 | . | . | TRBJ2-3
CASSLVQGYGYTF | TGTGCCAGCAGTTTAGTACAGGGGTATGGCTACACCTTC | TRBV12-3/TRBV12-4 | TRBD1 | . | TRBJ1-2
CASSYHGQAPLYGYTF | TGTGCCAGCAGTTACCATGGACAGGCGCCCCTCTATGGCTACACCTTC | TRBV6-5 | TRBD1 | . | TRBJ1-2
CASSELRGGAGELFF | TGCGCCAGCAGTGAGCTCCGCGGGGGGGCCGGGGAGCTGTTTTTT | TRBV10-1 | TRBD2 | . | TRBJ2-2
CASSEEQGGSYEQYF | TGTGCCAGCAGTGAAGAGCAGGGGGGATCCTACGAGCAGTACTTC | TRBV2 | . | . | TRBJ2-7
CASSLGLAGSNEQFF | TGCGCCAGCAGCTTGGGACTAGCGGGATCCAATGAGCAGTTCTTC | TRBV5-1 | TRBD2 | . | TRBJ2-1
CASSERYPGNTEAFF | TGTGCCAGCAGTGAACGGTATCCGGGGAACACTGAAGCTTTCTTT | TRBV2 | . | . | TRBJ1-1
CASSLGQGQNTEAFF | TGTGCCAGCTCACTCGGACAGGGTCAGAACACTGAAGCTTTCTTT | TRBV18 | TRBD1 | . | TRBJ1-1
CASSPTSQGISGNTIYF | TGTGCCAGCTCACCAACGTCCCAAGGGATCTCTGGAAACACCATATATTTT | TRBV18 | . | . | TRBJ1-3
CASSPSGDRRYGYTF | TGTGCCAGCAGTCCCTCGGGGGACAGGAGATATGGCTACACCTTC | TRBV6-5 | TRBD1 | . | TRBJ1-2
CASSFEVVGWSGELFF | TGTGCCAGCAGCTTCGAGGTCGTCGGCTGGAGCGGGGAGCTGTTTTTT | TRBV7-9 | . | . | TRBJ2-2
CASSPPRAVIHYGYTF | TGTGCCAGCAGCCCTCCCCGGGCCGTCATACACTATGGCTACACCTTC | TRBV7-9 | . | . | TRBJ1-2
CASSFRTGATISTDTQYF | TGTGCCAGCAGCTTCCGGACAGGGGCCACTATAAGCACAGATACGCAGTATTTT | TRBV9 | TRBD1 | . | TRBJ2-3
CASSLEGHNEQFF | TGCGCCAGCAGCTTAGAGGGCCACAATGAGCAGTTCTTC | TRBV5-1 | . | . | TRBJ2-1
CASPTAGVEVDTIYF | TGTGCCAGTCCTACCGCGGGGGTTGAAGTTGACACCATATATTTT | TRBV21-1 | . | . | TRBJ1-3
CASTLGQLNTEAFF | TGTGCCAGCACCCTGGGACAGTTGAACACTGAAGCTTTCTTT | TRBV7-2 | TRBD1 | . | TRBJ1-1
CASSWGYGEQYF | TGTGCCAGCAGCTGGGGGTACGGGGAACAGTACTTC | TRBV3-1/TRBV3-2 | . | . | TRBJ2-7